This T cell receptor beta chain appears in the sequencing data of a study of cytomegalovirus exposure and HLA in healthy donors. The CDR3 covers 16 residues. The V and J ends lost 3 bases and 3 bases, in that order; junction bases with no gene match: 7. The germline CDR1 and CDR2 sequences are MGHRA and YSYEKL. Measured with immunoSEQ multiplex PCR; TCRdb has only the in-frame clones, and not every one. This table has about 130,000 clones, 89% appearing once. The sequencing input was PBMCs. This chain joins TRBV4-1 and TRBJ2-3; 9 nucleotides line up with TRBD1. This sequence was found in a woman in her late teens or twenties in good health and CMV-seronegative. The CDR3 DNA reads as TGCGCCAGCAGCCAGGGGGACAGGGTGAGGACAGATACGCAGTATTTT. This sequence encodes CASSQGDRVRTDTQYF.